This T cell receptor (beta chain) was identified during a study of cytomegalovirus exposure and HLA in healthy donors. About the research overall: HLA-typed donors were the source of approximately 85 million unique TCRs held in an early data release. General study findings and limits: Further analysis, carried out later, found HLA-associated TCR beta chains more clonally expanded than equally common other chains. Sequence variants that were highly shared formed a cluster that was likely a sequencing artifact.

Comments on this clone: Its target is not known. The same CDR3 arises from other DNA sequences in this sample as well.

The CDR3 is made up of 14 amino acids. Trimming stripped 0 bases from V and 0 bases from J, with 7 bases between. Germline assignment: CDR1 SGDLS and CDR2 YYNGEE. With 60 Vbeta and 13 Jbeta primers, the PCR was carried out. The method was immunoSEQ multiplex PCR; TCRdb's version includes in-frame clones alone and lacks a portion of them. The sample records around 180,000 clones, 81% being singletons. The sequenced sample consisted of PBMCs. V gene TRBV9 combines with J gene TRBJ2-7; D call uncertain. This sequence originates from a man aged 18-30 years in good health and CMV-seronegative. CDR3 nucleotides: TGTGCCAGCAGCGTAGGAACTGCCTCCTACGAGCAGTACTTC. Encoded protein: CASSVGTASYEQYF.